These 25 T cell receptor beta chains were sequenced from one sample in a study of blood T cell repertoires in COVID-19. Produced via immunoSEQ multiplex PCR; TCRdb's table is partial and in-frame only. Among roughly 250,000 clones listed, 87% were seen once. Sequences were obtained from PBMCs or T cells enriched from blood (not recorded which). Receptors were obtained from a woman aged 25 to 39 with acute COVID-19.

The chain recombines TRBV9 with TRBJ2-2; 9 nucleotides agree with TRBD2. After removal of 0 bases from V and 0 bases from J, the junction contained 9 bases not matched to a gene. This CDR3 contains 19 residues. CDR1 and CDR2 (germline): SGDLS, YYNGEE. CDR3 sequence reads: CASSVVSSGRISNTGELFF. In DNA form, the CDR3 reads TGTGCCAGCAGCGTAGTTTCCAGCGGGAGGATCTCGAACACCGGGGAGCTGTTTTTT.

This chain joins TRBV4-3 and TRBJ2-3, with TRBD2 matching over 7 bases. CDR3 length: 15 residues. CDR1 and CDR2 (germline): LGHNA, YSLEER. J was trimmed by 6 bases and V by 4 bases; bases with no gene match: 10. The DNA for the CDR3 is TGCGCCAGCAGCCCCGGGGAGGGGCACATGGATACGCAGTATTTT. Protein: CASSPGEGHMDTQYF.

The chain recombines TRBV21-1 with TRBJ2-7; the table's D call, TRBD2, has no DNA check behind it. TRBV21-1 is given as a pseudogene. This CDR3 has 13 amino acids. The CDR3 sequence is CARRTSGAYEQYF. As DNA, the CDR3 is TGTGCCAGAAGGACTAGCGGCGCCTACGAGCAGTACTTC.

V is TRBV28 and J is TRBJ1-1; 7 bases are a match to TRBD1. CDR1 is MDHEN and CDR2 is SYDVKM in the germline V gene. This CDR3 is 17 amino acids long. J gave up 0 bases and V 2 bases, and 9 bases lay outside the gene matches. CDR3: CASSLPPPTGMNTEAFF. Here the CDR3 DNA reads TGTGCCAGCAGTTTACCCCCCCCGACAGGGATGAACACTGAAGCTTTCTTT. The complete variable domain, with remaining parts taken from reference TRBV28 and TRBJ1-1, reads DVKVTQSSRYLVKRTGEKVFLECVQDMDHENMFWYRQDPGLGLRLIYFSYDVKMKEKGDIPEGYSVSREKKERFSLILESASTNQTSMYLCASSLPPPTGMNTEAFFGQGTRLTVV.

The V gene is TRBV2, the J gene TRBJ2-7, with a tentative D call TRBD2 (6 bases). The V end was cut by 2 bases, the J end by 6 bases, with 11 bases between. The CDR3 extends over 13 amino acids. Per germline, CDR1 SNHLY and CDR2 FYNNEI. In DNA, the CDR3 is TGTGCCAGCAGTGAACGGGGGTTCCGCGAGCAGTACTTC. Its translation: CASSERGFREQYF.

V gene TRBV6-5 combines with J gene TRBJ1-1, with D perhaps TRBD1 (6 bases). The CDR3 totals 14 residues. Trimming pared 4 bases from V and 5 bases from J, leaving 14 bases between. Germline V gives CDR1 MNHEY, CDR2 SVGAGI. CDR3 coding DNA: TGTGCCAGCAGTTCCGGCCAGGGGTGGACTGAAGCTTTCTTT. Amino acids: CASSSGQGWTEAFF.

The genes are TRBV7-9 and TRBJ1-3; 11 bases agree with TRBD1. The junction had 9 bases not matched to a gene; V was cut back by 3 bases and J by 8 bases. Germline V gene lookup returns CDR1 SEHNR and CDR2 FQNEAQ (reference sequence). The CDR3 length is 16 residues. The CDR3 sequence: CASSFSGGTGGDTIYF. DNA for the CDR3: TGTGCCAGCAGCTTCTCAGGGGGGACAGGGGGAGACACCATATATTTT. Full variable domain (outside the CDR3, taken from reference TRBV7-9 and TRBJ1-3): DTGVSQNPRHKITKRGQNVTFRCDPISEHNRLYWYRQTLGQGPEFLTYFQNEAQLEKSRLLSDRFSAERPKGSFSTLEIQRTEQGDSAMYLCASSFSGGTGGDTIYFGEGSWLTVV.

The rearrangement links TRBV29-1 to TRBJ2-1; 14 nucleotides agree with TRBD2. J gave up 2 bases and V 6 bases, and 12 bases lay outside the gene matches. The CDR3 is made up of 18 amino acids. CDR1 and CDR2 (germline): SQVTM, ANQGSEA. CDR3 amino acids: CSVIGLAGGLSTYNEQFF. As DNA, the CDR3 is TGCAGCGTGATCGGACTAGCGGGAGGCCTGTCGACCTACAATGAGCAGTTCTTC.

CDR3 in DNA: TGTGCCAGCAGTTACGTATCCTACAATGAGCAGTTCTTC. Its protein is CASSYVSYNEQFF. The chain recombines TRBV6-2 or TRBV6-3 with TRBJ2-1; D remains unclear. V shed 2 bases and J shed 1 base, with 3 bases lying between them. The V gene's germline CDR1 is MNHEY and CDR2 SVGEGT. CDR3 size: 13 residues.

The chain is built from TRBV27 and TRBJ2-1; 16 nucleotides align to TRBD2. Trimming took 7 bases from V and 9 from J; bases not matched to a gene: 12. CDR1 MNHEY and CDR2 SMNVEV come from the germline V gene (reference sequence). This CDR3 region has 17 residues. The CDR3 loop reads CASTNLTGTSGRVEQFF. The CDR3 coding sequence is TGTGCCAGCACTAACCTGACCGGGACTAGCGGGAGGGTTGAGCAGTTCTTC.

This clone came up once. V is TRBV19 and J is TRBJ2-2; 7 bases are shared with TRBD1. The germline V gene has CDR1 LNHDA and CDR2 SQIVND (reference sequence). V dropped 6 bases and J dropped 2; count of bases not matched to a gene: 3. CDR3 length: 14 residues. The CDR3 region is CASRGQTNTGELFF. The DNA for the CDR3 is TGTGCCAGTAGGGGACAGACTAACACCGGGGAGCTGTTTTTT.

In its sample, this clone was seen once. The rearrangement joins TRBV28 to TRBJ2-7, with a possible D match to TRBD2 (5 bases). Germline V lookup: CDR1 MDHEN, CDR2 SYDVKM. The CDR3 length is 12 residues. Trimming took off 6 bases at V and 2 bases at J, with 8 bases between the two ends. The CDR3 is CASSRETYEQYF. CDR3 coding DNA: TGTGCCAGCAGCCGGGAAACCTACGAGCAGTACTTC.

This sequence joins TRBV18 and TRBJ1-1; D is ambiguous. Germline CDR1 KGHSH, CDR2 LQKENI. The CDR3 loop spans 15 amino acids. V lost 3 bases, J lost 0 bases, and 11 bases lay in between. DNA for the CDR3: TGTGCCAGCTCACCCGAGGCCCAGATGAACACTGAAGCTTTCTTT. Its translation is CASSPEAQMNTEAFF.

The chain carries TRBV10-3 and TRBJ2-3; TRBD2 might be the D (6 bases). CDR1 is ENHRY and CDR2 is SYGVKD in the germline V gene. This CDR3 has 13 residues. V lost 6 bases to trimming and J lost 4 bases, with 11 bases between them. The CDR3 nucleotides read TGTGCCATCAGCGGCGGGGTGGCAGATACGCAGTATTTT. Protein: CAISGGVADTQYF.

This rearrangement joins TRBV2 to TRBJ1-4; D gene ambiguous. Between the trimmed V and J ends, which lost 6 bases and 7 bases, there was a span of 6 bases. This CDR3 has 11 residues. Germline lookup yields CDR1 SNHLY and CDR2 FYNNEI. CDR3 nucleotide sequence: TGTGCCAGCAGCTACAGTGAAAAACTGTTTTTT. It codes for CASSYSEKLFF.

The chain is built from TRBV3-1 (or the pseudogene TRBV3-2) and TRBJ2-3; weak D call: TRBD2 (5 bases). From germline, CDR1 is LGHDT and CDR2 YNNKEL (reference sequence). Trimming pared 1 base from V and 10 bases from J, leaving 9 bases between. This CDR3 region has 12 residues. The CDR3: CASSQAAGAQYF. The CDR3 coding sequence is TGTGCCAGCAGCCAAGCGGCGGGCGCGCAGTATTTT.

This chain joins TRBV2 and TRBJ2-7; 7 positions match TRBD1. The germline V gene encodes CDR1 SNHLY and CDR2 FYNNEI. This CDR3 contains 13 residues. V lost 6 bases and J lost 3; bases outside the gene matches: 5. CDR3 nucleotide sequence: TGTGCCAGCAGGACAGGGAACGGCTACGAGCAGTACTTC. Its translation is CASRTGNGYEQYF.

The rearrangement uses TRBV5-1 and TRBJ1-2, with 7 nucleotides matching TRBD1. The germline CDR1 and CDR2 sequences are SGHRS and YFSETQ. The CDR3 runs to 18 residues. Trimming cost V 1 base and J 0 bases; bases outside gene matches: 12. CDR3 loop: CASSLTPPGQIANYGYTF. DNA of the CDR3: TGCGCCAGCAGCTTGACTCCTCCGGGACAGATAGCTAACTATGGCTACACCTTC.

This chain connects TRBV11-3 to TRBJ2-1; 8 bases are a match to TRBD1. V lost 5 bases and J lost 8; bases outside the gene matches: 8. The CDR3 covers 14 residues. Germline V CDR1 and CDR2: SGHNT, YENEEA. The CDR3 nucleotides read TGTGCCAGCAGCCCTCACAGGGGGTCCGATGAGCAGTTCTTC. Protein product: CASSPHRGSDEQFF.

The rearrangement uses TRBV5-1 and TRBJ1-2; 8 bases map to TRBD1. Trimming removed 0 bases from V and 1 base from J; junction bases left unmatched: 5. The CDR3 contains 16 residues. CDR1 is SGHRS and CDR2 is YFSETQ in the germline V gene. CDR3 in amino acids: CASSLGNTGGNYGYTF. The CDR3 nucleotides read TGCGCCAGCAGCTTGGGAAATACAGGGGGTAACTATGGCTACACCTTC. The variable domain in full, completed from reference TRBV5-1 and TRBJ1-2, reads KAGVTQTPRYLIKTRGQQVTLSCSPISGHRSVSWYQQTPGQGLQFLFEYFSETQRNKGNFPGRFSGRQFSNSRSEMNVSTLELGDSALYLCASSLGNTGGNYGYTFGSGTRLTVV.

The V gene is TRBV7-2, the J gene TRBJ1-2, with D tentatively TRBD1 (5 bases). The CDR3 consists of 14 residues. V dropped 5 bases and J dropped 8 bases, with 18 bases sitting between them. Germline CDR1 reads SGHTA; CDR2 reads FQGNSA. The DNA for the CDR3 is TGTGCCAGCAGCACCAGCGCTGACAGCGACGGCTACACCTTC. Translated, it gives CASSTSADSDGYTF.

This clone showed up just once. The chain recombines TRBV9 with TRBJ2-7; TRBD2 matches at 11 bases. Unmatched junction bases numbered 8, after V lost 3 bases and J lost 3 bases. The CDR3 contains 16 residues. The germline V gene encodes CDR1 SGDLS and CDR2 YYNGEE. The CDR3 DNA is TGTGCCAGCAGCGCAGAGACTAGCGGGGAGATCTACGAGCAGTACTTC. Amino acids: CASSAETSGEIYEQYF. The full variable domain, in which reference TRBV9 and TRBJ2-7 provide the parts outside the CDR3, is DSGVTQTPKHLITATGQRVTLRCSPRSGDLSVYWYQQSLDQGLQFLIQYYNGEERAKGNILERFSAQQFPDLHSELNLSSLELGDSALYFCASSAETSGEIYEQYFGPGTRLTVT.

This clone was picked up one time. The chain has TRBV27 and TRBJ1-4; possible D gene TRBD1, 5 bases. The CDR3 has 13 residues. CDR1 MNHEY and CDR2 SMNVEV come from the germline V gene (reference sequence). Trimming left V 5 bases short and J 8 bases short, with 12 bases between. The CDR3 DNA is TGTGCCAGCAGTGGGCAGGGAAGCGAAAAACTGTTTTTT. Translating gives CASSGQGSEKLFF.

The gene calls are TRBV7-9 and TRBJ1-1; D is possibly TRBD1 (5 bases). Germline lookup yields CDR1 SEHNR and CDR2 FQNEAQ (reference sequence). Deletions cut 5 bases from V and 1 base from J, with 14 bases between. This CDR3 is built from 15 residues. CDR3 protein: CASSPLVDRNTEAFF. The CDR3 DNA follows: TGTGCCAGCAGCCCGTTGGTTGACAGGAACACTGAAGCTTTCTTT.

The chain recombines TRBV3-1 (or the pseudogene TRBV3-2) with TRBJ2-2; TRBD2 matches 8 bases. In germline, CDR1 is LGHDT, CDR2 YNNKEL (reference sequence). V lost 7 bases, J lost 6 bases, and 4 bases stayed unmatched. CDR3 length: 13 residues. DNA of the CDR3: TGTGCCAGCACTACGGGGGGGGCCGGGGAGCTGTTTTTT. The encoded protein is CASTTGGAGELFF.